Below are 26 T cell receptor beta chains sequenced from a single sample in a study of blood T cell repertoires in COVID-19. Produced via immunoSEQ multiplex PCR; TCRdb's table is partial and in-frame only. The table has around 110,000 clones, around 89% seen once. Sequenced material: peripheral blood. These receptors originate from a man in his forties with active or convalescent COVID-19.

The chain is built from TRBV30 and TRBJ1-5, with a tentative D call TRBD1 (5 bases). V shed 1 base and J shed 0 bases, with 7 bases lying between them. The CDR3 length is 14 residues. Germline V gene data show CDR1 as GTSNPN and CDR2 as SVGIG (reference sequence). This CDR3 reads CAWSGGPSNQPQHF. CDR3 DNA sequence: TGTGCCTGGAGTGGGGGCCCTAGCAATCAGCCCCAGCATTTT.

This chain links TRBV7-9 with TRBJ2-1, with D maybe TRBD2 (6 bases). Trimming took 5 bases from V and 4 from J, leaving 15 bases between them. Germline CDR1 is SEHNR and CDR2 is FQNEAQ (reference sequence). The CDR3 totals 15 residues. CDR3 DNA sequence: TGTGCCAGCAGCCCGATTAGCGGAGGTTACAATGAGCAGTTCTTC. Its protein product is CASSPISGGYNEQFF. Based on the CDR3 plus reference TRBV7-9 and TRBJ2-1, the full variable domain is DTGVSQNPRHKITKRGQNVTFRCDPISEHNRLYWYRQTLGQGPEFLTYFQNEAQLEKSRLLSDRFSAERPKGSFSTLEIQRTEQGDSAMYLCASSPISGGYNEQFFGPGTRLTVL.

The rearrangement links TRBV18 to TRBJ1-2, with D possibly being TRBD1 (5 bases). Trimming cost V 0 bases and J 2 bases, with 13 bases left between them. The CDR3 length is 16 residues. CDR1 is KGHSH, CDR2 LQKENI, per germline. CDR3 DNA sequence: TGTGCCAGCTCACCACCTAACTGGGGCGAAAACTATGGCTACACCTTC. It codes for CASSPPNWGENYGYTF.

Here the CDR3 DNA reads TGCGCCAGCAGCTTGGTGGGAGACACTGAAGCTTTCTTT. It encodes CASSLVGDTEAFF. The chain joins TRBV5-1 to TRBJ1-1; no reliable D call. The CDR3 contains 13 residues. Germline assignment: CDR1 SGHRS and CDR2 YFSETQ. Trimming shortened V by 0 bases and J by 3 bases, and 6 bases separated the two germline ends. Complete variable domain (other parts from reference TRBV5-1 and TRBJ1-1): KAGVTQTPRYLIKTRGQQVTLSCSPISGHRSVSWYQQTPGQGLQFLFEYFSETQRNKGNFPGRFSGRQFSNSRSEMNVSTLELGDSALYLCASSLVGDTEAFFGQGTRLTVV.

This clone has just a few counts. The V call is TRBV18, the J call TRBJ1-5; perhaps TRBD1 as D (6 bases). Germline V gene data show CDR1 as KGHSH and CDR2 as LQKENI. The CDR3 is made up of 16 amino acids. Trimming stripped 4 bases from V and 7 bases from J, with 20 bases between. CDR3 sequence reads: CASSLAAGGLGQPQHF. CDR3 DNA sequence: TGTGCCAGCTCACTTGCCGCTGGGGGCCTGGGGCAGCCCCAGCATTTT.

This clone was observed once. The V and J genes are TRBV19 and TRBJ1-5, with TRBD1 identical over 7 bases. This CDR3 has 13 amino acids. With 6 bases clipped from V and 3 bases from J, the junction kept 2 bases outside the gene matches. Germline V CDR1 and CDR2: LNHDA, SQIVND (reference sequence). The CDR3 DNA sequence: TGTGCCAGTAGCGGACAGGACAATCAGCCCCAGCATTTT. Its protein product is CASSGQDNQPQHF.

This rearrangement joins TRBV4-1 to TRBJ1-4; D not resolved. From germline, CDR1 is MGHRA and CDR2 YSYEKL. This CDR3 is built from 14 residues. Trimming shortened V by 1 base and J by 10 bases, and 13 bases separated the two germline ends. In nucleotides, the CDR3 is TGCGCCAGCAGCCAAGGGTTTGATAGAGTAAAACTGTTTTTT. Its protein is CASSQGFDRVKLFF.

The chain employs TRBV2 and TRBJ2-7; D might be TRBD1 (5 bases). The germline CDR1 and CDR2 sequences are SNHLY and FYNNEI. The CDR3 runs 12 residues. Trimming took 5 bases from V and 3 from J, leaving 8 bases between them. The CDR3 protein is CASSYTGYEQYF. CDR3 sequence (DNA): TGTGCCAGCAGTTACACAGGCTACGAGCAGTACTTC.

V and J are TRBV27 and TRBJ1-1; D ambiguous. This CDR3 has 15 amino acids. Germline CDR1 MNHEY, CDR2 SMNVEV (reference sequence). The V end was cut by 0 bases, the J end by 8 bases, with 16 bases between. CDR3: CASSLSATGSREAFF. In nucleotides, the CDR3 is TGTGCCAGCAGTTTATCGGCGACGGGGTCGCGGGAAGCTTTCTTT.

The chain employs TRBV28 and TRBJ2-1, with 10 bases identical to TRBD2. Trimming took 10 bases from V and 7 from J; bases not matched to a gene: 13. Germline V gene data show CDR1 as MDHEN and CDR2 as SYDVKM. This CDR3 spans 15 amino acids. CDR3 nucleotide sequence: TGTGCCACCAATCGGCTAGCGGGAGTCGGGAATGAGCAGTTCTTC. This translates into CATNRLAGVGNEQFF.

The table lists this clone with a count of one. This chain links TRBV16 with TRBJ2-1; 13 bases match TRBD2. Losses at the gene ends were 4 bases for V and 6 bases for J; bases not matched to a gene: 6. Per the germline V gene, CDR1 is KGHSY and CDR2 is FQNENV. The CDR3 totals 16 residues. The CDR3 is CASSPTSGRVGNEQFF. DNA of the CDR3: TGTGCCAGCAGCCCCACTAGCGGGAGGGTAGGCAATGAGCAGTTCTTC.

This chain connects TRBV19 to TRBJ2-4; TRBD1 aligns across 7 bases. Trimming at V came to 7 bases and at J to 6 bases, leaving 18 bases not matched to a gene. CDR3 size: 17 residues. CDR1 is LNHDA and CDR2 is SQIVND in the germline V gene (reference sequence). The CDR3 protein is CASTTLNPTGSTNIQYF. The CDR3 coding sequence is TGTGCCAGTACTACACTAAACCCGACAGGGTCGACAAACATTCAGTACTTC.

This clone showed up just once. The chain uses TRBV19 and TRBJ1-1; 10 bases fit TRBD1. Germline V gene lookup returns CDR1 LNHDA and CDR2 SQIVND (reference sequence). The CDR3 length is 17 residues. With V trimmed by 10 bases and J by 5 bases, 19 bases remained unmatched. Here the CDR3 DNA reads TGTGCCACCTTGGGGTCGGGACAGGGGCCCTATAGGACTGAAGCTTTCTTT. Residues: CATLGSGQGPYRTEAFF.

CDR3 region: CASTGVGGEKLFF. CDR3 nucleotides: TGTGCCAGCACGGGGGTGGGAGGTGAAAAACTGTTTTTT. The chain carries TRBV6-5 and TRBJ1-4; possible D gene TRBD1, 5 bases. The V and J ends lost 7 bases and 7 bases respectively, with 13 bases between them. The germline V gene has CDR1 MNHEY and CDR2 SVGAGI. The CDR3 contains 13 residues.

The chain combines TRBV29-1 with TRBJ1-1; a possible D gene is TRBD1 (6 bases). From germline, CDR1 is SQVTM and CDR2 ANQGSEA. The CDR3 is 14 residues long. V lost 5 bases to trimming and J lost 4 bases, with 17 bases between them. The CDR3 DNA reads as TGCAGCGTTCGAGGGGGATTAGGAATCACTGAAGCTTTCTTT. Translated, it gives CSVRGGLGITEAFF.

The rearrangement joins TRBV27 to TRBJ1-2; tentative D call: TRBD1 (6 bases). Germline V gene sequence: CDR1 MNHEY, CDR2 SMNVEV (reference sequence). This CDR3 is built from 15 residues. The V end was cut by 6 bases, the J end by 0 bases, with 14 bases between. In DNA, the CDR3 is TGTGCCAGCAGCTACACAGGGACGACTAACTATGGCTACACCTTC. Its protein is CASSYTGTTNYGYTF.

This clone was detected once. The chain is built from TRBV4-1 and TRBJ2-7, with 10 bases lining up with TRBD1. V trimming: 5 bases; J trimming: 1 base; junction bases outside the gene matches: 5. The CDR3 is made up of 15 amino acids. Germline-derived CDR1 and CDR2 are MGHRA and YSYEKL. In nucleotides, the CDR3 is TGCGCCAGCAGCACGCGGACAGGGGGTTCCTACGAGCAGTACTTC. Residues: CASSTRTGGSYEQYF.

This sequence joins TRBV19 and TRBJ2-7; TRBD2 might be the D (6 bases). Per germline, CDR1 LNHDA and CDR2 SQIVND (reference sequence). The CDR3 is 14 residues long. Trimming removed 2 bases from V and 2 bases from J, with 10 bases in between. The CDR3 nucleotides read TGTGCCAGTAGTATACACGGGGAGGCCTACGAGCAGTACTTC. This codes for CASSIHGEAYEQYF.

This chain links TRBV7-2 with TRBJ2-3; 11 nucleotides match TRBD2. V trimming: 5 bases; J trimming: 2 bases; junction bases outside the gene matches: 6. CDR3 length: 16 amino acids. Per germline, CDR1 SGHTA and CDR2 FQGNSA. The CDR3 region is CASSVGTSGLTDTQYF. The CDR3 DNA reads as TGTGCCAGCAGCGTCGGGACTAGCGGACTCACAGATACGCAGTATTTT.

The chain carries TRBV3-1 (or the pseudogene TRBV3-2) and TRBJ1-3; a possible D gene is TRBD1 (5 bases). Germline V CDR1 and CDR2: LGHDT, YNNKEL (reference sequence). Trimming removed 6 bases from V and 4 bases from J, with 13 bases in between. The CDR3 consists of 14 residues. The chain's CDR3 is CASRVDTIGNTIYF. The CDR3 bases are TGTGCCAGCAGGGTGGACACTATCGGAAACACCATATATTTT.

This clone appeared a few times. The CDR3, as DNA: TGTGCCAGCAGCTTCCGACAGGGGCAGGCAGCTTTCTTT. This translates into CASSFRQGQAAFF. The V call is TRBV7-2, the J call TRBJ1-1; TRBD1 matches at 8 bases. The V and J ends lost 3 bases and 10 bases, in that order; junction bases with no gene match: 7. The CDR3 loop spans 13 amino acids. Germline V lookup: CDR1 SGHTA, CDR2 FQGNSA. Drawing the rest from reference TRBV7-2 and TRBJ1-1, the complete variable domain is GAGVSQSPSNKVTEKGKDVELRCDPISGHTALYWYRQSLGQGLEFLIYFQGNSAPDKSGLPSDRFSAERTGGSVSTLTIQRTQQEDSAVYLCASSFRQGQAAFFGQGTRLTVV.

The chain is built from TRBV15 and TRBJ2-4; D remains unclear. Looked up from germline, CDR1 is LNHNV and CDR2 is YYDKDF (reference sequence). CDR3 size: 15 residues. V was pared by 1 base and J by 4 bases, with 11 bases between. CDR3 DNA: TGTGCCACCAGCAGAGGAGTAAACTCTAAAAACATTCAGTACTTC. As protein: CATSRGVNSKNIQYF. Together with reference TRBV15 and TRBJ2-4, the CDR3 gives the full variable domain: DAMVIQNPRYQVTQFGKPVTLSCSQTLNHNVMYWYQQKSSQAPKLLFHYYDKDFNNEADTPDNFQSRRPNTSFCFLDIRSPGLGDTAMYLCATSRGVNSKNIQYFGAGTRLSVL.

This chain links TRBV28 with TRBJ1-3; 9 nucleotides match TRBD1. The CDR3 has 16 residues. The germline V gene encodes CDR1 MDHEN and CDR2 SYDVKM. Germline trimming cut 6 bases from V and 0 bases from J; bases unmatched to any gene: 6. The CDR3 DNA sequence: TGTGCCAGCAGGGACAGGGGCCCTTTCTCTGGAAACACCATATATTTT. This encodes CASRDRGPFSGNTIYF.

This chain joins TRBV5-6 and TRBJ2-2, with 8 positions matching TRBD1. V dropped 5 bases and J dropped 5; count of bases not matched to a gene: 8. Germline lookup yields CDR1 SGHDT and CDR2 YYEEEE. The CDR3 contains 15 residues. The CDR3 nucleotides read TGTGCCAGCAGGGTTTCAGGGGGCCGAACCGGGGAGCTGTTTTTT. This codes for CASRVSGGRTGELFF.

V and J are TRBV28 and TRBJ1-1; TRBD1 agrees at 8 bases. Losses at the gene ends were 7 bases for V and 5 bases for J; bases not matched to a gene: 9. This CDR3 spans 14 amino acids. Germline V gives CDR1 MDHEN, CDR2 SYDVKM. The CDR3 reads CASTSGQGGTEAFF. The DNA for the CDR3 is TGTGCCAGCACCTCTGGACAGGGCGGAACTGAAGCTTTCTTT.

The rearrangement joins TRBV5-1 to TRBJ2-1; maybe TRBD2 (7 bases). The V end was cut by 2 bases, the J end by 6 bases, with 15 bases between. The germline CDR1 and CDR2 sequences are SGHRS and YFSETQ. The CDR3 runs to 15 residues. CDR3 region: CASSFPGGGLNEQFF. CDR3 sequence (DNA): TGCGCCAGCAGCTTTCCCGGCGGGGGCCTCAATGAGCAGTTCTTC.